These 8 T cell receptor beta chains share one sample of origin, sequenced in a study of blood T cells in healthy people across ages. A J-beta primer mix and a sample-barcoded 5' primer were used in a second PCR of roughly 7 to 12 cycles. TCRdb independently ran MiXCR on the 5' RACE reads; one entry per CDR3 protein. The table lists roughly 1,100,000 distinct CDR3 sequences, 20% to 25% of them singletons. This sample was also put to use in a study of T cells of mothers and their children.

The sequenced sample consisted of blood. Receptor source: a girl aged 2 to 10 in good health.

This clonotype was picked up a small number of times. The V call is TRBV12-3 or TRBV12-4, the J call TRBJ2-3; D may be TRBD2 (6 bases). The CDR3 contains 17 residues. Trimming took off 3 bases at V and 3 bases at J, with 19 bases between the two ends. This CDR3 reads CASSFRASALKTDTQYF. For the CDR3, the DNA is TGTGCCAGCAGTTTTAGGGCTAGCGCCCTTAAAACAGATACGCAGTATTTT.

This clonotype occurred a few times. This chain links TRBV27 with TRBJ2-5; D uncertain. The end of the DNA aligns better with TRBJ2-7, so the J call may be wrong. The CDR3 is 15 amino acids. CDR1 is MNHEY, CDR2 SMNVEV, per germline (reference sequence). The CDR3 nucleotides are TGTGCCAGCAGTTTATCATCGACCGAATACTACGAGCAGTACTTC. Protein sequence: CASSLSSTEYYEQYF.

The gene calls are TRBV7-3 and TRBJ2-2; weak D call: TRBD1 (5 bases). Germline V gene data show CDR1 as SGHTA and CDR2 as FQGTGA. The CDR3 length is 14 residues. V lost 5 bases to trimming and J lost 5 bases, with 12 bases between them. The chain's CDR3 is CASSRTYQTGELFF. CDR3 sequence (DNA): TGTGCCAGCAGCAGGACATACCAAACCGGGGAGCTGTTTTTT.

This chain links TRBV7-9 with TRBJ2-5, with D unclear. Trimming removed 2 bases from V and 5 bases from J, with 12 bases in between. This CDR3 is 14 amino acids long. Germline V lookup: CDR1 SEHNR, CDR2 FQNEAQ (reference sequence). CDR3 in DNA: TGTGCCAGCAGCTTAAATCCCAAGTGGGAGACCCAGTACTTC. This codes for CASSLNPKWETQYF.

Only a few counts were recorded for this clonotype. The chain recombines TRBV11-2 with TRBJ1-2; perhaps TRBD1 as D (6 bases). Deletions cut 0 bases from V and 5 bases from J, with 13 bases between. This CDR3 has 15 amino acids. The germline V gene has CDR1 SGHAT and CDR2 FQNNGV. CDR3 in DNA: TGTGCCAGCAGCTTAGAGGGGGCGGCCTATTATGGCTACACCTTC. As protein: CASSLEGAAYYGYTF.

This clonotype was picked up a small number of times. This rearrangement joins TRBV6-6 to TRBJ2-5; D is uncertain. The germline CDR1 and CDR2 sequences are MNHNY and SVGAGI (reference sequence). This CDR3 contains 12 residues. V dropped 5 bases and J dropped 7 bases, with 11 bases sitting between them. CDR3 nucleotides: TGTGCCAGCAGTAATCCCCAACGGACCCAGTACTTC. This translates into CASSNPQRTQYF.

As regards this clonotype: A clone one base away is much larger, so this may be a read error. The J gene is TRBJ1-2, the V gene TRBV7-2; D unclear. In germline, CDR1 is SGHTA, CDR2 FQGNSA. This CDR3 has 12 residues. The CDR3 DNA sequence: TGTGCCAGCAGCTTAGCGGGTTATGGCTACTCCTTC. As protein: CASSLAGYGYSF. The variable domain in full, completed from reference TRBV7-2 and TRBJ1-2, reads GAGVSQSPSNKVTEKGKDVELRCDPISGHTALYWYRQSLGQGLEFLIYFQGNSAPDKSGLPSDRFSAERTGGSVSTLTIQRTQQEDSAVYLCASSLAGYGYSFGSGTRLTVV.

The V gene is TRBV28, the J gene TRBJ2-1; 11 bases line up with TRBD2. CDR3 length: 15 amino acids. Germline V gene sequence: CDR1 MDHEN, CDR2 SYDVKM. V was clipped by 2 bases and J by 10 bases; unmatched bases: 7. The CDR3, as DNA: TGTGCCAGCAGTTTAGTGCTAGCGGGAGGAAAGGAGCAGTTCTTC. This encodes CASSLVLAGGKEQFF.